Listed here is a single T cell receptor beta chain. The data belong to a study of blood T cell repertoires in COVID-19. Study details: COVID-19 samples collected from the United States, Italy and Spain covered acute and convalescent phases. Sources were T cells, B-cell-depleted T cells, or PBMCs; the material itself was cDNA or gDNA.

The length of the CDR3 is 14 residues. V lost 4 bases and J lost 5; bases outside the gene matches: 1. Germline values: CDR1 LGHNT, CDR2 FRNRAP. In the authors' methods: Quantification of nucleated cells was approximated via reference gene primer amplification. The assay was immunoSEQ multiplex PCR, and TCRdb's table has in-frame clones only and misses some. For V, J and clone size, that table is used; D and trimming come from the DNA. The repertoire holds about 110,000 clones, with about 80% as singletons. The clonotype was recovered from a woman of 80 years or more with acute or convalescent COVID-19. Sequencing input: peripheral blood. This sequence joins TRBV12-5 and TRBJ2-2, with 10 bases fitting TRBD1. The CDR3: CASGWGQGTGELFF. CDR3 coding DNA: TGTGCTAGTGGTTGGGGACAGGGGACCGGGGAGCTGTTTTTT. Full variable domain (missing parts from reference TRBV12-5 and TRBJ2-2): DARVTQTPRHKVTEMGQEVTMRCQPILGHNTVFWYRQTMMQGLELLAYFRNRAPLDDSGMPKDRFSAEMPDATLATLKIQPSEPRDSAVYFCASGWGQGTGELFFGEGSRLTVL.